This T cell receptor (beta chain) was profiled in a study of cytomegalovirus exposure and HLA in healthy donors. Study-level points and caveats: The authors later linked a missense DCLRE1C variant to TCR beta V- and J-gene trimming. Analyzed later, most CMV-associated TCR beta chains appeared HLA-restricted. The study dropped some indistinguishable V segments, TRBV6-2 and TRBV6-3 among them.

Note on this clone: Its matching antigen is unknown.

13 Jbeta primers and 60 Vbeta primers were used for the PCR. Some clones are missing from TCRdb's copy, which holds only in-frame ones; the method was immunoSEQ multiplex PCR. Found here are about 86,000 clones, about 70% of them singletons; the top ten hold about 6%. The CDR3 consists of 15 residues. The germline CDR1 and CDR2 sequences are LNHDA and SQIVND (reference sequence). With 4 bases clipped from V and 1 base from J, the junction kept 3 bases outside the gene matches. The chain is built from TRBV19 and TRBJ2-1, with 8 bases aligning to TRBD1. The TCR sequence derives from a woman aged 45-60 years in good health and CMV-seropositive. Sequencing was carried out using PBMCs. The CDR3 DNA sequence: TGTGCCAGTAGTAACGGACAGGGATCCTACAATGAGCAGTTCTTC. Its protein is CASSNGQGSYNEQFF.